One and the same sample provided the 18 T cell receptor beta chains below, sequenced in a study of identifying expanded T cells in peripheral blood. Method: immunoSEQ multiplex PCR; TCRdb's copy keeps in-frame clones and lacks some. Of some 100,000 clones detected, over 75% appear once; the ten largest clones hold just over 5.5%. The sequenced material came from blood. The receptors come from a person aged 18-69 years in good health.

J is TRBJ1-6 and V is TRBV5-1; 7 positions agree with TRBD1. CDR1 and CDR2 (germline): SGHRS, YFSETQ. J was trimmed by 8 bases and V by 3 bases; bases with no gene match: 5. The CDR3 consists of 14 residues. The CDR3 is CASSSTGTYSPLHF. The CDR3 region has the DNA TGCGCCAGCAGCTCGACAGGGACATATTCACCCCTCCACTTT.

Only a few counts were recorded for this clone. The chain employs TRBV15 and TRBJ1-2, with 9 bases fitting TRBD1. V was clipped by 1 base and J by 4 bases; unmatched bases: 4. CDR3 length equals 15 residues. CDR1 is LNHNV, CDR2 YYDKDF, per germline (reference sequence). CDR3 DNA: TGTGCCACCAGCAGAGCTGGGACAGGGACCTATGGCTACACCTTC. Translating gives CATSRAGTGTYGYTF.

The V call is TRBV6-5, the J call TRBJ2-7; the D gene is possibly TRBD2 (5 bases). V was trimmed by 5 bases and J by 7 bases, leaving 12 bases between them. Germline loops: CDR1 MNHEY, CDR2 SVGAGI. The CDR3 contains 12 residues. The CDR3 DNA is TGTGCCAGCAGTGGGGAGATGGGTGAGCAGTACTTC. It is translated as CASSGEMGEQYF.

This rearrangement joins TRBV6-6 to TRBJ2-3; TRBD2 aligns across 13 bases. Germline V gene data show CDR1 as MNHNY and CDR2 as SVGAGI (reference sequence). The V segment lost 6 bases and the J segment 2 bases; nucleotides outside the gene matches: 5. The CDR3 is 16 residues long. CDR3 in amino acids: CASSGLAGEHTDTQYF. CDR3 nucleotides: TGTGCCAGCAGCGGACTAGCGGGGGAACACACAGATACGCAGTATTTT.

This clone occurred once. The rearrangement links TRBV7-2 to TRBJ1-2, with D hard to call. The CDR3 runs 16 residues. Germline V gene data show CDR1 as SGHTA and CDR2 as FQGNSA. V was pared by 1 base and J by 2 bases, with 14 bases between. CDR3 bases: TGTGCCAGCAGCTTAGATCCAAGGAGGTTGAACTATGGCTACACCTTC. It encodes CASSLDPRRLNYGYTF.

This clone was detected once. The chain recombines TRBV19 with TRBJ2-7, with a weak D call TRBD2 (5 bases). V lost 5 bases, J lost 0 bases, and 11 bases lay in between. In germline, CDR1 is LNHDA, CDR2 SQIVND (reference sequence). The CDR3 runs to 14 residues. CDR3 DNA: TGTGCCAGTAGTCGGGCGGGTAGCTCCTACGAGCAGTACTTC. This gives the protein CASSRAGSSYEQYF. Using reference TRBV19 and TRBJ2-7 for the parts outside the CDR3, the full variable domain is DGGITQSPKYLFRKEGQNVTLSCEQNLNHDAMYWYRQDPGQGLRLIYYSQIVNDFQKGDIAEGYSVSREKKESFPLTVTSAQKNPTAFYLCASSRAGSSYEQYFGPGTRLTVT.

J is TRBJ2-3 and V is TRBV12-5, with D possibly being TRBD1 or TRBD2 (6 bases each). CDR1 is LGHNT, CDR2 FRNRAP, per germline. The V and J ends lost 6 bases and 3 bases respectively, with 16 bases between them. This CDR3 has 15 residues. The CDR3 DNA sequence: TGTGCTAGTGGCCGAGGGGGGTTGAAGACAGATACGCAGTATTTT. Translating it yields CASGRGGLKTDTQYF.

In nucleotides, the CDR3 is TGTGCCAGCAGCCCCAGGAGAACCTACAATGAGCAGTTCTTC. Translating it yields CASSPRRTYNEQFF. This chain uses TRBV7-6 with TRBJ2-1, with no clear D. Deletions cut 5 bases from V and 2 bases from J, with 10 bases between. The CDR3 spans 14 residues. Germline assignment: CDR1 SGHVS and CDR2 FNYEAQ.

This clone turned up a few times. V is TRBV5-1 and J is TRBJ1-5; D is unresolved. V gave up 0 bases and J gave up 0 bases, with 10 bases separating them. Germline assignment: CDR1 SGHRS and CDR2 YFSETQ. This CDR3 spans 16 amino acids. The CDR3 is CASSLAGSYSNQPQHF. CDR3 in DNA: TGCGCCAGCAGCTTGGCTGGCAGTTATAGCAATCAGCCCCAGCATTTT.

The chain combines TRBV18 with TRBJ2-4; 9 bases are a match to TRBD1. In germline, CDR1 is KGHSH, CDR2 LQKENI. J gave up 1 base and V 4 bases, and 17 bases lay outside the gene matches. This CDR3 comprises 20 residues. The CDR3 is CASSHRPGQGEVLAKNIQYF. DNA of the CDR3: TGTGCCAGCTCACACCGGCCGGGACAGGGTGAAGTTTTGGCCAAAAACATTCAGTACTTC.

The V and J genes are TRBV15 and TRBJ1-1, with D hard to call. CDR1 and CDR2 from the germline V gene are LNHNV and YYDKDF (reference sequence). Trimming stripped 0 bases from V and 5 bases from J, with 13 bases between. The CDR3 length is 15 residues. CDR3 sequence reads: CATSRDLGGRTEAFF. CDR3 nucleotides: TGTGCCACCAGCAGAGATCTCGGAGGGAGGACTGAAGCTTTCTTT.

The V call is TRBV5-1, the J call TRBJ2-3; 12 nucleotides match TRBD2. The trim removed 0 bases at V and 6 bases at J, leaving 5 bases unmatched. In germline, CDR1 is SGHRS, CDR2 YFSETQ. The CDR3 covers 16 residues. In DNA form, the CDR3 reads TGCGCCAGCAGCTTGGGACTAGCGGGGGCCGTGGATACGCAGTATTTT. Amino acids: CASSLGLAGAVDTQYF.

V and J are TRBV18 and TRBJ2-1; D remains unclear. V gave up 3 bases and J gave up 4 bases, with 13 bases separating them. CDR3 length: 15 residues. The germline V gene encodes CDR1 KGHSH and CDR2 LQKENI. DNA for the CDR3: TGTGCCAGCTCACCCGTAGAGGTGATTTACAATGAGCAGTTCTTC. It codes for CASSPVEVIYNEQFF. Full variable domain (remainder filled in from reference TRBV18 and TRBJ2-1): NAGVMQNPRHLVRRRGQEARLRCSPMKGHSHVYWYRQLPEEGLKFMVYLQKENIIDESGMPKERFSAEFPKEGPSILRIQQVVRGDSAAYFCASSPVEVIYNEQFFGPGTRLTVL.

The chain joins TRBV11-3 to TRBJ2-2, with D uncertain. The CDR3 has 16 residues. Trimming removed 4 bases from V and 6 bases from J, with 18 bases in between. Germline V gene sequence: CDR1 SGHNT, CDR2 YENEEA. The CDR3 DNA reads as TGTGCCAGCAGCTCCTCCGCAGGTAGAAAGGCCGGGGAGCTGTTTTTT. Its translation is CASSSSAGRKAGELFF.

This clone was seen only once. V is TRBV19 and J is TRBJ1-2; TRBD1 is a possible D gene (5 bases). The V end was cut by 4 bases, the J end by 0 bases, with 21 bases between. Germline lookup yields CDR1 LNHDA and CDR2 SQIVND (reference sequence). There are 18 residues in the CDR3. CDR3 loop: CASSTYRDVWDANYGYTF. CDR3 DNA: TGTGCCAGTAGTACTTACCGGGACGTCTGGGATGCTAACTATGGCTACACCTTC.

V usage is TRBV29-1 and J usage is TRBJ2-2; 10 bases agree with TRBD1. CDR1 SQVTM and CDR2 ANQGSEA come from the germline V gene. Losses at the gene ends were 5 bases for V and 2 bases for J; bases not matched to a gene: 2. This CDR3 contains 14 residues. The CDR3: CSVRQGANTGELFF. CDR3 coding DNA: TGCAGCGTTAGACAGGGGGCCAACACCGGGGAGCTGTTTTTT.

V is TRBV2 and J is TRBJ1-2; unclear D gene. In germline, CDR1 is SNHLY, CDR2 FYNNEI. The CDR3 is 15 amino acids. Trimming left V 0 bases short and J 4 bases short, with 12 bases between. The CDR3 here is CASSEAGGGFYGYTF. CDR3 DNA: TGTGCCAGCAGTGAAGCTGGAGGCGGGTTCTATGGCTACACCTTC.

The rearrangement uses TRBV7-8 and TRBJ2-1; possible D gene TRBD1, 6 bases. Trimming stripped 0 bases from V and 3 bases from J, with 18 bases between. This CDR3 has 18 residues. Germline V CDR1 and CDR2: SGHVS, FQNEAQ. CDR3 nucleotide sequence: TGTGCCAGCAGCTTAGCACCCCGGACAGACAAATTCTACAATGAGCAGTTCTTC. As protein: CASSLAPRTDKFYNEQFF. Variable domain in full (rest from reference TRBV7-8 and TRBJ2-1): GAGVSQSPRYKVAKRGQDVALRCDPISGHVSLFWYQQALGQGPEFLTYFQNEAQLDKSGLPSDRFFAERPEGSVSTLKIQRTQQEDSAVYLCASSLAPRTDKFYNEQFFGPGTRLTVL.